Listed below are T cell receptor beta chains from one sample, sequenced in a study of T cell repertoires in cytomegalovirus infection. These receptors lack a known antigen. Each CDR3 protein is one row after TCRdb ran MiXCR on the reads. The sample has approximately 25,000 distinct CDR3 sequences; around 20% are singletons. Sequences were derived from CD8+ T cells from cultured PBMCs, sampled from culture after CMV antigen stimulation. These receptor sequences come from a human donor in good health (CMV status not recorded). Some clones in this sample may be carry-over from other donors' samples. Each CDR3 is given without its conserved first and last residue. Each record gives: CDR3 protein, V gene.

cdr3_aa: SVVGQKVREQY
v_call: TRBV29-1

cdr3_aa: ATSVQGGETQY
v_call: TRBV15

cdr3_aa: ASSLDVTSGNTIY
v_call: TRBV11-1

cdr3_aa: ASSQDLEGINYGYT
v_call: TRBV4-3

cdr3_aa: ASSSTYANTGELF
v_call: TRBV7-9

cdr3_aa: ASSRRAGQAGNTIY
v_call: TRBV6-1

cdr3_aa: ASSQAGANVLT
v_call: TRBV4-1

cdr3_aa: ASSPSTGGDTQY
v_call: TRBV7-3

cdr3_aa: ASSSPGPGQLSYNSPLH
v_call: TRBV7-3

cdr3_aa: ASSQVAGGPEDTQY
v_call: TRBV4-2

cdr3_aa: ASSPPGVPSASDYT
v_call: TRBV19

cdr3_aa: ASSRSPEGPGNTIY
v_call: TRBV7-8

cdr3_aa: ASSYLDSYNEQF
v_call: TRBV5-1

cdr3_aa: ASSVGAGQGYNEQF
v_call: TRBV9

cdr3_aa: ASSHRTGHNSGANVLT
v_call: TRBV3-1

cdr3_aa: ASSVGGSSYEQY
v_call: TRBV9

cdr3_aa: ASRPLPGTGNGYT
v_call: TRBV14

cdr3_aa: ASSLTRGPDTNEQF
v_call: TRBV7-9

cdr3_aa: ASSLRTASSYNEQF
v_call: TRBV7-8

cdr3_aa: ASSMEGTDTQY
v_call: TRBV19

cdr3_aa: ASSYIGAQETQY
v_call: TRBV6-2/TRBV6-3

cdr3_aa: ASNQGLDTQY
v_call: TRBV7-2

cdr3_aa: ASSLEGFTDTQY
v_call: TRBV7-2

cdr3_aa: ASSLGTGVYGYT
v_call: TRBV11-2

cdr3_aa: ASSEEAGGPYEQY
v_call: TRBV6-1

cdr3_aa: ASTPGQGRTEAF
v_call: TRBV27

cdr3_aa: ASSYSGVPYEQY
v_call: TRBV6-2/TRBV6-3

cdr3_aa: ASSSLTTGTGNTEAF
v_call: TRBV7-9

cdr3_aa: ASSLAGRGLSYEQY
v_call: TRBV7-2

cdr3_aa: ASSYPGQQNLSAF
v_call: TRBV7-9

cdr3_aa: ASSDSAGSYNEQF
v_call: TRBV6-4

cdr3_aa: ASSYSRTGVGYT
v_call: TRBV6-6

cdr3_aa: ASSLRLAGYQETQY
v_call: TRBV7-2

cdr3_aa: ASSPTGVYEQY
v_call: TRBV19

cdr3_aa: ASSLEGTSGRYYNEQF
v_call: TRBV7-2

cdr3_aa: ASSVHRGMAKNIQY
v_call: TRBV7-9

cdr3_aa: ASSARRGLDTEAF
v_call: TRBV7-6

cdr3_aa: ASSLGDGYNEQF
v_call: TRBV7-6

cdr3_aa: SVSDYTYEQY
v_call: TRBV29-1

cdr3_aa: ASSPGVPWAF
v_call: TRBV7-2

cdr3_aa: ASSFGAAGGYT
v_call: TRBV27

cdr3_aa: ASSSEYRPEKLF
v_call: TRBV7-6

cdr3_aa: ASSFQGETQY
v_call: TRBV11-2

cdr3_aa: ASSFPGQGHTDYGYT
v_call: TRBV28

cdr3_aa: ASSLGLAGGPDTQY
v_call: TRBV11-2

cdr3_aa: ASSLGVRKLQSTSGKRELQY
v_call: TRBV7-3

cdr3_aa: ASAVGGQDEQY
v_call: TRBV7-9

cdr3_aa: ASSARQGTSGSYEQY
v_call: TRBV6-1

cdr3_aa: ASSMVGFSYNEQF
v_call: TRBV19

cdr3_aa: ASSLNIHTEAF
v_call: TRBV7-2

cdr3_aa: ASSELRGTLSYNEQF
v_call: TRBV11-2

cdr3_aa: SARAPRSSYEQY
v_call: TRBV20-1

cdr3_aa: ASSLGVNEQF
v_call: TRBV5-6

cdr3_aa: ASSSGTGPTEAF
v_call: TRBV7-2

cdr3_aa: ASSLRLRGGSYNEQF
v_call: TRBV7-6

cdr3_aa: ASSVVAGREQY
v_call: TRBV9

cdr3_aa: ASSLDRHMNTEAF
v_call: TRBV7-9

cdr3_aa: ASSLGSIQTYEQY
v_call: TRBV7-8

cdr3_aa: ASSSPGPREGGGGELF
v_call: TRBV7-8

cdr3_aa: ASSPEGMDEAF
v_call: TRBV13